These 14 T cell receptor beta chains were all obtained from the same sample, sequenced in a study of memory CD4+ T cells and cytomegalovirus serostatus. The data were produced by immunoSEQ multiplex PCR, yet TCRdb's version contains in-frame clones alone and is incomplete. This table has about 56,000 clones, about 73% appearing once. The sort gate was single viable CD3+CD4+CD8-CD45RO+ cells for memory CD4+ T cells. Sequenced: memory CD4+ T cells from blood. Every receptor here comes from an adult in good health and CMV-seropositive.

The chain has TRBV30 and TRBJ1-5; D is possibly TRBD1 (6 bases). The germline V and J ends were trimmed by 1 base and 4 bases, with 14 bases remaining between them. CDR3 length: 15 amino acids. Germline V gene lookup returns CDR1 GTSNPN and CDR2 SVGIG (reference sequence). The DNA of the CDR3 is TGTGCCTGGAGTGGGGGCGGCACAGGGAATCAGCCCCAGCATTTT. Translating it yields CAWSGGGTGNQPQHF.

This clone was recorded once. The J gene is TRBJ2-1, the V gene TRBV29-1; the D is unclear. V was cut by 4 bases and J by 5 bases, with 15 bases left in between. This CDR3 has 14 residues. Germline assignment: CDR1 SQVTM and CDR2 ANQGSEA. DNA of the CDR3: TGCAGCGTTGGTGGCTCGATACTTCACAATGAGCAGTTCTTC. As protein: CSVGGSILHNEQFF.

V usage is TRBV29-1 and J usage is TRBJ2-7; perhaps TRBD2 as D (6 bases). Trimming stripped 6 bases from V and 6 bases from J, with 18 bases between. Germline CDR1 and CDR2: SQVTM and ANQGSEA. The CDR3 is 13 amino acids. The chain's CDR3 is CSVWDSSLVEQYF. CDR3 nucleotide sequence: TGCAGCGTGTGGGACTCCAGCCTGGTCGAGCAGTACTTC.

This chain uses TRBV4-3 with TRBJ1-1, with D uncertain. CDR1 is LGHNA and CDR2 is YSLEER in the germline V gene. The CDR3 consists of 14 residues. V lost 2 bases, J lost 1 base, and 8 bases lay in between. The chain's CDR3 is CASSQFITNTEAFF. In nucleotides, the CDR3 is TGCGCCAGCAGCCAATTTATAACGAACACTGAAGCTTTCTTT.

The rearrangement joins TRBV2 to TRBJ1-4; no clear D gene. Per the germline V gene, CDR1 is SNHLY and CDR2 is FYNNEI. The CDR3 spans 14 residues. Trimming took off 8 bases at V and 3 bases at J, with 13 bases between the two ends. The CDR3 DNA reads TGTGCCAGCCAGCAAAGGGTAGCTAATGAAAAACTGTTTTTT. It codes for CASQQRVANEKLFF. The full variable domain, in which reference TRBV2 and TRBJ1-4 provide the parts outside the CDR3, is EPEVTQTPSHQVTQMGQEVILRCVPISNHLYFYWYRQILGQKVEFLVSFYNNEISEKSEIFDDQFSVERPDGSNFTLKIRSTKLEDSAMYFCASQQRVANEKLFFGSGTQLSVL.

This sequence joins TRBV7-8 and TRBJ2-3; 13 bases match TRBD2. Germline CDR1 reads SGHVS; CDR2 reads FQNEAQ. J gave up 3 bases and V 8 bases, and 20 bases lay outside the gene matches. This CDR3 has 20 residues. The CDR3 here is CASPSLLGGLAGVGTDTQYF. CDR3 coding DNA: TGTGCCAGCCCCTCTTTGTTGGGCGGACTAGCGGGAGTAGGGACAGATACGCAGTATTTT.

J is TRBJ2-6 and V is TRBV19; possibly TRBD2 for D (5 bases). This CDR3 is 14 amino acids long. Looked up from germline, CDR1 is LNHDA and CDR2 is SQIVND (reference sequence). Trimming pared 8 bases from V and 4 bases from J, leaving 12 bases between. The CDR3 DNA is TGTGCCAGTGCAATGAGGGTCGGGGCCAACGTCCTGACTTTC. Encoded protein: CASAMRVGANVLTF.

V gene TRBV10-3 combines with J gene TRBJ1-4; D ambiguous. Trimming cost V 3 bases and J 4 bases, with 6 bases left between them. Germline-derived CDR1 and CDR2 are ENHRY and SYGVKD. The CDR3 length is 13 residues. CDR3 protein: CAISDWDNEKLFF. The CDR3 DNA is TGTGCCATCAGTGACTGGGATAATGAAAAACTGTTTTTT.

The chain has TRBV5-1 and TRBJ1-4; no clear D. Germline loops: CDR1 SGHRS, CDR2 YFSETQ. The CDR3 length is 14 residues. With 4 bases removed from V and 7 bases from J, the gap between germline ends came to 14 bases. The CDR3 region has the DNA TGCGCCAGCAGCCCCGGGGAGGACGGTGAAAAACTGTTTTTT. Protein product: CASSPGEDGEKLFF.

The CDR3: CASSFWLAGVYEQYF. The DNA of the CDR3 is TGTGCCAGCAGTTTCTGGCTAGCGGGAGTTTACGAGCAGTACTTC. The chain links TRBV27 to TRBJ2-7; 10 bases fit TRBD2. Trimming took 3 bases from V and 4 from J; bases not matched to a gene: 6. CDR3 length: 15 amino acids. Germline lookup yields CDR1 MNHEY and CDR2 SMNVEV (reference sequence).

The chain is built from TRBV6-6 and TRBJ1-1; D not resolved. V shed 6 bases and J shed 7 bases, with 12 bases lying between them. This CDR3 spans 12 amino acids. Germline V CDR1 and CDR2: MNHNY, SVGAGI (reference sequence). The CDR3 coding sequence is TGTGCCAGCAGGACGACCGTGGTTGAAGCTTTCTTT. It specifies CASRTTVVEAFF.

This clone was seen just once. The rearrangement joins TRBV6-1 to TRBJ2-3; D gene unclear. V was shortened by 6 bases and J by 9 bases, with 10 bases between the two germline ends. This CDR3 is built from 11 residues. The germline V gene encodes CDR1 MNHNS and CDR2 SASEGT. The CDR3 nucleotides are TGTGCCAGCAGCGATGGACCCACGCAGTATTTT. As protein: CASSDGPTQYF.

The chain combines TRBV27 with TRBJ1-4; a possible D gene is TRBD1 (5 bases). Germline CDR1 MNHEY, CDR2 SMNVEV (reference sequence). The CDR3 runs to 16 residues. Trimming left V 6 bases short and J 6 bases short, with 20 bases between. CDR3 DNA sequence: TGTGCCAGCAGCTCTACTTCTTGGCAGGGTTATGAAAAACTGTTTTTT. This codes for CASSSTSWQGYEKLFF. Full variable domain (outside the CDR3, taken from reference TRBV27 and TRBJ1-4): EAQVTQNPRYLITVTGKKLTVTCSQNMNHEYMSWYRQDPGLGLRQIYYSMNVEVTDKGDVPEGYKVSRKEKRNFPLILESPSPNQTSLYFCASSSTSWQGYEKLFFGSGTQLSVL.

J is TRBJ2-1 and V is TRBV7-6, with a tentative D call TRBD1 (6 bases). The CDR3 is 12 amino acids. V was trimmed by 5 bases and J by 9 bases, leaving 11 bases between them. Germline V CDR1 and CDR2: SGHVS, FNYEAQ. The CDR3: CASSLQGTEQFF. CDR3 bases: TGTGCCAGCAGCCTACAGGGCACTGAGCAGTTCTTC.